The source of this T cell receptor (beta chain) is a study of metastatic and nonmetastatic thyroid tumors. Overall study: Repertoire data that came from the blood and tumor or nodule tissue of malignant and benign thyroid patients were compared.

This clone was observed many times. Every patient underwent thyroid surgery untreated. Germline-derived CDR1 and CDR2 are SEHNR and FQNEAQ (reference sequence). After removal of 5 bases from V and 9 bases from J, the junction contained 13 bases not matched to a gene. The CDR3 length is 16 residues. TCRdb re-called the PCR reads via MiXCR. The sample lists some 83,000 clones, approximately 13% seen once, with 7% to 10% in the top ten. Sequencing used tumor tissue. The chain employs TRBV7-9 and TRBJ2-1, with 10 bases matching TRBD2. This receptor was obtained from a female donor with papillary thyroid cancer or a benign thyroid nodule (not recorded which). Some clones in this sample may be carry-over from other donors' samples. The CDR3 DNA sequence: TGTGCCAGCAGCCAGACGGCAGCGGGAGGGGGAGGTGAGCAGTTCTTC. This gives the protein CASSQTAAGGGGEQFF.